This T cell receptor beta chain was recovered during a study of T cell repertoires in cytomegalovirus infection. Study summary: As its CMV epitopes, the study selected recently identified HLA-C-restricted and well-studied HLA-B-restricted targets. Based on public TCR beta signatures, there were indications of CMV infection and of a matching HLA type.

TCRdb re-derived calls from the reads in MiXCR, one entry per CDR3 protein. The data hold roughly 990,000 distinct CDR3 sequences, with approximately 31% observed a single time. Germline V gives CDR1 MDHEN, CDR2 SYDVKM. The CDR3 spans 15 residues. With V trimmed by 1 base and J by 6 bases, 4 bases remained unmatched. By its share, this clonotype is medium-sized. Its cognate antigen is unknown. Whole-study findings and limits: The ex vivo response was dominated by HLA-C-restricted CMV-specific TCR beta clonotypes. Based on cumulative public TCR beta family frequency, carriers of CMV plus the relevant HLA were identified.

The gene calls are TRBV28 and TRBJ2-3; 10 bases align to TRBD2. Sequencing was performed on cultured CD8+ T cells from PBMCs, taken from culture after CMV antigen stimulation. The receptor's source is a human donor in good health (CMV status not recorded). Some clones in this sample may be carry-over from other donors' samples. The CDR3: CASSLYLAGEDTQYF. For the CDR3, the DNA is TGTGCCAGCAGTTTATACCTAGCGGGGGAGGATACGCAGTATTTT.